The 6 T cell receptor beta chains below were found in one sample sequenced in a study of cytomegalovirus exposure and HLA in healthy donors. The PCR used 60 Vbeta and 13 Jbeta primers. Using immunoSEQ multiplex PCR, the repertoire was profiled, and TCRdb retains in-frame clones only, with some absent. In the table there are 90,000 to 110,000 clones, 78% of which are singletons. The specimen sequenced was PBMCs. The receptors originated from a man younger than 45 in good health and CMV-seronegative.

The chain joins TRBV9 to TRBJ2-2; 7 bases are a match to TRBD1. Germline lookup yields CDR1 SGDLS and CDR2 YYNGEE. V lost 0 bases to trimming and J lost 7 bases; unmatched junction nucleotides: 3. This CDR3 spans 14 amino acids. The CDR3 protein is CASSVVQGFGELFF. The CDR3 bases are TGTGCCAGCAGCGTAGTACAGGGGTTCGGGGAGCTGTTTTTT.

This clone appeared once. Here the CDR3 reads CASSWTGGSTEAFF. The CDR3, as DNA: TGTGCCAGCAGCTGGACAGGGGGCTCCACTGAAGCTTTCTTT. The chain combines TRBV13 with TRBJ1-1, with TRBD1 matching 11 bases. In germline, CDR1 is PRHDT, CDR2 FYEKMQ (reference sequence). The V segment lost 4 bases and the J segment 4 bases; nucleotides outside the gene matches: 2. The CDR3 runs to 14 residues.

The gene calls are TRBV5-4 and TRBJ2-1; 13 bases match TRBD2. The CDR3 has 16 amino acids. V gave up 0 bases and J gave up 6 bases; unmatched junction bases: 3. Germline V gene data show CDR1 as SGHNT and CDR2 as YYREEE (reference sequence). For the CDR3, the DNA is TGTGCCAGCAGCTTGGCCTGGACTAGCGGGAGCAATGAGCAGTTCTTC. Translation gives CASSLAWTSGSNEQFF.

The genes are TRBV10-3 and TRBJ2-1, with D perhaps TRBD2 (7 bases). Trimming cost V 4 bases and J 6 bases, with 13 bases left between them. CDR1 is ENHRY and CDR2 is SYGVKD in the germline V gene. CDR3 length: 14 amino acids. CDR3 nucleotide sequence: TGTGCCATCAGTGTGGGCCGGGGGGCCAATGAGCAGTTCTTC. This codes for CAISVGRGANEQFF.

This clone was detected a few times. The chain couples TRBV5-1 to TRBJ2-3, with 8 nucleotides matching TRBD2. The CDR3 consists of 16 residues. Germline lookup yields CDR1 SGHRS and CDR2 YFSETQ. Trimming took 0 bases from V and 5 from J; bases not matched to a gene: 8. Here the CDR3 DNA reads TGCGCCAGCAGCTTGGCCGGGGGGGCAGTAAGAGATACGCAGTATTTT. Translated, it gives CASSLAGGAVRDTQYF.

The chain employs TRBV5-5 and TRBJ1-2; D remains ambiguous. From germline, CDR1 is SGHKS and CDR2 YYEKEE (reference sequence). This CDR3 spans 17 amino acids. The ends were cut back, 4 bases at V and 0 bases at J, with 19 bases in the middle. The CDR3 sequence: CASSPGFKTGANYGYTF. CDR3 in DNA: TGTGCCAGCAGCCCGGGGTTCAAAACGGGAGCTAACTATGGCTACACCTTC.